The following is a T cell receptor beta chain sequence with its context. V was pared by 1 base and J by 3 bases, with 2 bases of the junction left unmatched. Per germline, CDR1 SEHNR and CDR2 FQNEAQ (reference sequence). This CDR3 is 16 amino acids long. These data belong to a study of blood T cell repertoires in COVID-19. Authors' methods: It was from reference gene primer amplification that nucleated cell counts were estimated. Data came from immunoSEQ multiplex PCR; TCRdb stores just in-frame clones and leaves some out. The DNA gave D and trimming, while V, J and clone size come from that table. The data show nearly 110,000 clones, 71% seen once.

The TCR comes from a human donor with acute or convalescent COVID-19. The donor label of this sample is uncertain. The chain employs TRBV7-9 and TRBJ2-2, with TRBD1 matching over 10 bases. The specimen was peripheral blood. CDR3 in DNA: TGTGCCAGCAGCTTAGGTGGACAGGGGGACACCGGGGAGCTGTTTTTT. Translated, it gives CASSLGGQGDTGELFF. Combining the CDR3 with reference TRBV7-9 and TRBJ2-2 gives the whole variable domain DTGVSQNPRHKITKRGQNVTFRCDPISEHNRLYWYRQTLGQGPEFLTYFQNEAQLEKSRLLSDRFSAERPKGSFSTLEIQRTEQGDSAMYLCASSLGGQGDTGELFFGEGSRLTVL.